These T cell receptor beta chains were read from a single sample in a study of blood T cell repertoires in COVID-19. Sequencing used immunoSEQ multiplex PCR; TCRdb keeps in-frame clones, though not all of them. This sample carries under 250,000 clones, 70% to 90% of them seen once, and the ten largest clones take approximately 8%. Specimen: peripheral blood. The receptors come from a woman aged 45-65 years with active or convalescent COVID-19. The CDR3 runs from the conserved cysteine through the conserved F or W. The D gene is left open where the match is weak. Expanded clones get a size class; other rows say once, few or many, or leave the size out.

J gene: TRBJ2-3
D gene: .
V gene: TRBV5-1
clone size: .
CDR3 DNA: TGCGCCAGCAGCTGGGGGGGCAGGACAGATACGCAGTATTTT
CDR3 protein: CASSWGGRTDTQYF

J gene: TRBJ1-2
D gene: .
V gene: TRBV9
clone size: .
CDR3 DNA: TGTGCCAGCAGCCAATCCTCAGGGGTGGGCGGCTACACCTTC
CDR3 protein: CASSQSSGVGGYTF

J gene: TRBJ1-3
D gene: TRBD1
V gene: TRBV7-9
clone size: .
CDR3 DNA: TGTGCCAGCAGCCTTCGACAGGGCACTGGAAACACCATATATTTT
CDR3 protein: CASSLRQGTGNTIYF

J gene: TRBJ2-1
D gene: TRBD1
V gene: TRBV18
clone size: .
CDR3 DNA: TGTGCCAGCTCACCAGGGACAGGGGGCAATGAGCAGTTCTTC
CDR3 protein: CASSPGTGGNEQFF

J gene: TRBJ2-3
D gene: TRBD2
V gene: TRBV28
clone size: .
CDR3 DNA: TGTGCCAGTTCCTCCCGGCGGGGGGCCTCAGATACGCAGTATTTT
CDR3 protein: CASSSRRGASDTQYF

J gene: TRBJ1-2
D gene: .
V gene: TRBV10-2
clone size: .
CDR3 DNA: TGCGCCAGTGGGGGGGCGGACTATGGCTACACCTTC
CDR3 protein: CASGGADYGYTF

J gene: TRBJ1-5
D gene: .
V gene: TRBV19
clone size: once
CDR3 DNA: TGTGCCAGTAGTGGTTCAACAGACCTAAATCAGCCCCAGCATTTT
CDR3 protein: CASSGSTDLNQPQHF

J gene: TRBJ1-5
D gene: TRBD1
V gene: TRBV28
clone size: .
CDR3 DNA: TGTGCCAGCAGTACCCCTCAGGGGGCCGGAAGGGGTCAGCCCCAGCATTTT
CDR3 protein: CASSTPQGAGRGQPQHF

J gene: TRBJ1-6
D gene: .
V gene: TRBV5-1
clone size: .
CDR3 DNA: TGCGCCAGCAGTCTTGGTTCAGGGAATTCACCCCTCCACTTT
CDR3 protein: CASSLGSGNSPLHF

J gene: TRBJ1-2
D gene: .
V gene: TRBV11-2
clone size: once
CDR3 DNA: TGTGCCAGCAGCTTTACGGGGGGCCACGGCTACACCTTC
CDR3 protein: CASSFTGGHGYTF

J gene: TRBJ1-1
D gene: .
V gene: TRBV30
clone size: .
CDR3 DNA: TGTGCCTGGAGTCGCAGGGAAGGCACTGAAGCTTTCTTT
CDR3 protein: CAWSRREGTEAFF

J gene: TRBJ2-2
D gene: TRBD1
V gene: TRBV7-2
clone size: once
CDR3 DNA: TGTGCCAGCAGCTGGACAGGGGCCGGGGAGCTGTTTTTT
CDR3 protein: CASSWTGAGELFF

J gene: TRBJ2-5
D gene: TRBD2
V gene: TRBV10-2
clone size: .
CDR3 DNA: TGCGCCAGCGGACTAGCGGAAGAGACCCAGTACTTC
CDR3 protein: CASGLAEETQYF

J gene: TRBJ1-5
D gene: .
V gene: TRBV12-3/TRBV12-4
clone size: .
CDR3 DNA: TGTGCCAGCAGCAAGGAGGGCCCTAGGCCCCAGCATTTT
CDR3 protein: CASSKEGPRPQHF

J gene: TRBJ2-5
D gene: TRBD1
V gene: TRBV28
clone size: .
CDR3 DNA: TGTGCCAGCAGTTTATCCCGGACAGGGAAGGAGACCCAGTACTTC
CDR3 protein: CASSLSRTGKETQYF

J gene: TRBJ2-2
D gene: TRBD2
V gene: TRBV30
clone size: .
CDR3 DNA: TGTGCCTTTAGGGAGGGGAACACCGGGGAGCTGTTTTTT
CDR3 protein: CAFREGNTGELFF

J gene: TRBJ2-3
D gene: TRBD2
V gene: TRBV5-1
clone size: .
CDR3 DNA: TGCGCCAGCAGCTCAGGACTAGCGCCCGCCGCGACCTTTTTT
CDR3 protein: CASSSGLAPAATFF

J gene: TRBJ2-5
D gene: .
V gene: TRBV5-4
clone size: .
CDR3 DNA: TGTGCCAGCAGCTTACGACGGGGACAAGAGACCCAGTACTTC
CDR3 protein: CASSLRRGQETQYF

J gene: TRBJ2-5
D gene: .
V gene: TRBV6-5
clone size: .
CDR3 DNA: TGTGCCAGCAGCTGGGCATATCAAGAGACCCAGTACTTC
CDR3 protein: CASSWAYQETQYF

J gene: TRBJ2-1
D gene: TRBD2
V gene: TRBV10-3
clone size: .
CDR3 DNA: TGTGCCATCAGGTCCCTAGCGGGTACCCTCCCTGGTGAGCAGTTCTTC
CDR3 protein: CAIRSLAGTLPGEQFF

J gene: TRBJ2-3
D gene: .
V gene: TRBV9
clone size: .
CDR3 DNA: TGTGCCAGCAGCCAATTAAAGCCAGATACGCAGTATTTT
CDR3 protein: CASSQLKPDTQYF

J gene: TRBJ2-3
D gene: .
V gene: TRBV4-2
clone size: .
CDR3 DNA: TGTGCCAGCAGCCAGGATATAAGGGCAGGGATCACAGATACGCAGTATTTT
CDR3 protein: CASSQDIRAGITDTQYF

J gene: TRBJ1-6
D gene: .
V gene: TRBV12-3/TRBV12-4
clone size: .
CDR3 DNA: TGTGCCAGCAGCCAGGGGCCGGCACCACTCCTCCACTTT
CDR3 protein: CASSQGPAPLLHF

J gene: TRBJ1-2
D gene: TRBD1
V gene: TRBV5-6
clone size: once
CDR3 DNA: TGTGCCAGCAGCACCGTGACAGGGATTAACTATGGCTACACCTTC
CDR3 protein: CASSTVTGINYGYTF

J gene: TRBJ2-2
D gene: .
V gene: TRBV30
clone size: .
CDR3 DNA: TGTGCCTGGAGTGTACTCGGGATCGAAATGGTCGGGGAGCTGTTTTTT
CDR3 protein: CAWSVLGIEMVGELFF

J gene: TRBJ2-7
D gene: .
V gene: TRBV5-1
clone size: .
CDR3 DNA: TGCGCCAGCAGCTTATCGACGGCGGGGTACGAGCAGTACTTC
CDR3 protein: CASSLSTAGYEQYF

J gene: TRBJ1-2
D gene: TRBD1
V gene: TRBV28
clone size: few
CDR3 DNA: TGTGCCAGCAGTTTATTCAATAAAGGACAGGGGGGTGGCTACACCTTC
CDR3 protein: CASSLFNKGQGGGYTF

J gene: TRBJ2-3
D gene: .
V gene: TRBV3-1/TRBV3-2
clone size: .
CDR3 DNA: TGTGCCAGCAGCCCGCCGGGAAGTCCAGATACGCAGTATTTT
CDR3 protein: CASSPPGSPDTQYF

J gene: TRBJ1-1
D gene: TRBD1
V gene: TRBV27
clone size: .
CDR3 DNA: TGTGCCAGCAGCCCCTTACGTCCTACAGGGGTTACTGAAGCTTTCTTT
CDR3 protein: CASSPLRPTGVTEAFF

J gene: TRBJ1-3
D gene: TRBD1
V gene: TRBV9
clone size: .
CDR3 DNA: TGTGCCAGCAGCGTAGGGCAGGGGGCAAGCTCTGGAAACACCATATATTTT
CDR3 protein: CASSVGQGASSGNTIYF

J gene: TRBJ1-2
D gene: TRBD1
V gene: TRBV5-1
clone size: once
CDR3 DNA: TGCGCCAGCAGCTGGCAGACAGGGTCTAACTATGGCTACACCTTC
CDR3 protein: CASSWQTGSNYGYTF

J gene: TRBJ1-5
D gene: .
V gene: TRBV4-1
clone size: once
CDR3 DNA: TGCGCCAGCAGCCCGACAGAGAATAGCAATCAGCCCCAGCATTTT
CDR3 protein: CASSPTENSNQPQHF

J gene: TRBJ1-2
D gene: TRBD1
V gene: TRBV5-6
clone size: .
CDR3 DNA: TGTGCCAGCAGCTCCCTACGAACAGGGGTGGGCTATGGCTACACCTTC
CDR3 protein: CASSSLRTGVGYGYTF

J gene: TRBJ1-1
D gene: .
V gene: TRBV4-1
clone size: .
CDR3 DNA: TGCGCCAGCAGCCATCTCAAAGGGGCAGGTGGTGGTGAAGCTTTCTTT
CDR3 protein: CASSHLKGAGGGEAFF

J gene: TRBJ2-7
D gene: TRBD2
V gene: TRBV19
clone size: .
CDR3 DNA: TGTGCCAGTAGTACTCGACTAGCGGGATCCTACGAGCAGTACTTC
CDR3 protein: CASSTRLAGSYEQYF

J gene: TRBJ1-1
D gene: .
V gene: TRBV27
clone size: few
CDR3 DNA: TGTGCCAGCAGTTCACAGGGTCCCCACACTGAAGCTTTCTTT
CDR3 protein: CASSSQGPHTEAFF

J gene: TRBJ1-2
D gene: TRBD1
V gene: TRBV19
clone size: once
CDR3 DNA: TGTGCCAGTCGCTTGGGACAGACTAACTATGGCTACACCTTC
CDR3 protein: CASRLGQTNYGYTF

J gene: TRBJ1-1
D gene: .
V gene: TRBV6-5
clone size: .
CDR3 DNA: TGTGCCAGCAGTTACGGGGGCTCTTTGCTCACTGAAGCTTTCTTT
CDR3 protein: CASSYGGSLLTEAFF

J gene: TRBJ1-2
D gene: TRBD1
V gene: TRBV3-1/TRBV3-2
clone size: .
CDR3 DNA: TGTGCCAGCAGCCAAGGGACAGGAGGCTATGGCTACACCTTC
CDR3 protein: CASSQGTGGYGYTF

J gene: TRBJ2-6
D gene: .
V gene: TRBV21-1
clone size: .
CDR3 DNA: TGTGCCAGCAGCAAAATAGGAGGGCTCAGTGTGACTTTC
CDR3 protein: CASSKIGGLSVTF

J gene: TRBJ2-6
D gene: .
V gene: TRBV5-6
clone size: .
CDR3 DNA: TGTGCCAGCAGACGGGGGATGCTCTCTGGGGCCAACGTCCTGACTTTC
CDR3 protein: CASRRGMLSGANVLTF

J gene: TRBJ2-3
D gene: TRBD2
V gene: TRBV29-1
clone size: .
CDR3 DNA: TGCAGCGTTGAGGCGGGAGGGCCTGGCACAGATACGCAGTATTTT
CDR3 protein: CSVEAGGPGTDTQYF

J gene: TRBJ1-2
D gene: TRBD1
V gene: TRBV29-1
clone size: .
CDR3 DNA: TGCAGCTCAGATGCCGAGGGACAGGGGGCCTATGGCTACACCTTC
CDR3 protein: CSSDAEGQGAYGYTF

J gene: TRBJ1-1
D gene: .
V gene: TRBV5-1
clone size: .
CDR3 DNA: TGCGCCAGCAGCGACCCTTCCAGGGGTACTGAAGCTTTCTTT
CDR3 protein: CASSDPSRGTEAFF

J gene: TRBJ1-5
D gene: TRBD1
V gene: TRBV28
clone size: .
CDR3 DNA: TGTGCCAGCAGCCAAGACAGGGCGGATCAGCCCCAGCATTTT
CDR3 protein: CASSQDRADQPQHF

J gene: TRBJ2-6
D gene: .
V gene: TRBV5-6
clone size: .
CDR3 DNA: TGTGCCAGCAGCTTAAGTGAGGCTGGGGCCAACGTCCTGACTTTC
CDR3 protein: CASSLSEAGANVLTF

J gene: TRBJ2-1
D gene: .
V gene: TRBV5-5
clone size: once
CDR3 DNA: TGTGCCAGCAGACCTAGTTGGTCCTACAATGAGCAGTTCTTC
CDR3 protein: CASRPSWSYNEQFF

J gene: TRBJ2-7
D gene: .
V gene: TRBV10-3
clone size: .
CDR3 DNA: TGTGCCTCCCGGGAGCCTACGGGGCACGAGCAGTACTTC
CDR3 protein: CASREPTGHEQYF

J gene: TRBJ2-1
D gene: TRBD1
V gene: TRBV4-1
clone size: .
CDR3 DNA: TGCGCCAGCAGCCAAGCGTGGGCAGAGGGGGCATCGGATGAGCAGTTCTTC
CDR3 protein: CASSQAWAEGASDEQFF

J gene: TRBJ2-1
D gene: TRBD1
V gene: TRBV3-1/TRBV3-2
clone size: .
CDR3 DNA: TGTGCCAGCAGCCAGTACGGGACAGGGGGCTACAATGAGCAGTTCTTC
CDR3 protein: CASSQYGTGGYNEQFF

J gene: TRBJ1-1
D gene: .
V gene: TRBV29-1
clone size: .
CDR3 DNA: TGCAGCGTTCACAGACAGACTGAAGCTTTCTTT
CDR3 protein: CSVHRQTEAFF